The 8 T cell receptor beta chains below all came from one sample that was sequenced in a study of blood T cell repertoires in COVID-19. The data were produced by immunoSEQ multiplex PCR, yet TCRdb's version contains in-frame clones alone and is incomplete. The sample records approximately 340,000 clones, about nine tenths being singletons. The specimen sequenced was peripheral blood. The receptors come from a young man with COVID-19, enrolled during active disease.

About this clone: At the DNA level, this CDR3 is encoded by other sequences in the same sample as well. V usage is TRBV6-5 and J usage is TRBJ1-1; D is perhaps TRBD1 (6 bases). Germline assignment: CDR1 MNHEY and CDR2 SVGAGI. V was trimmed by 6 bases and J by 6 bases, leaving 17 bases between them. This CDR3 is 14 amino acids long. The CDR3 DNA reads as TGTGCCAGCAGACGGGACATTCGTCGCGCTGAAGCTTTCTTT. It encodes CASRRDIRRAEAFF.

The chain couples TRBV3-1 (or the pseudogene TRBV3-2) to TRBJ2-5, with 9 bases identical to TRBD1. The V gene end was trimmed by 4 bases and the J gene end by 4 bases; junction bases not matched to a gene: 4. The CDR3 sequence is 14 residues long. CDR1 and CDR2 (germline): LGHDT, YNNKEL (reference sequence). CDR3 protein: CASSRGQGLETQYF. CDR3 DNA sequence: TGTGCCAGCAGCCGGGGACAGGGACTAGAGACCCAGTACTTC.

The chain employs TRBV24-1 and TRBJ2-7; 7 bases map to TRBD1. The V gene end was trimmed by 7 bases and the J gene end by 3 bases; junction bases not matched to a gene: 5. This CDR3 is built from 13 residues. Germline assignment: CDR1 KGHDR and CDR2 SFDVKD. CDR3 residues: CATSTGQDYEQYF. As DNA, the CDR3 is TGTGCCACCAGCACCGGACAGGACTACGAGCAGTACTTC.

The chain employs TRBV21-1 and TRBJ1-5. TRBV21-1 is classified as a pseudogene. The CDR3 spans 13 residues. The CDR3: CASHTRVWQPQHF. DNA of the CDR3: TGTGCCAGCCATACGAGGGTATGGCAGCCCCAGCATTTT.

This sequence joins TRBV5-1 and TRBJ2-7, with 8 bases fitting TRBD2. V trimming: 5 bases; J trimming: 2 bases; junction bases outside the gene matches: 12. Germline CDR1 and CDR2: SGHRS and YFSETQ. The CDR3 is 16 amino acids. CDR3 DNA sequence: TGCGCCAGCAGACCCCAACTAGCGGCCCTACCCTACGAGCAGTACTTC. Protein product: CASRPQLAALPYEQYF.

The chain links TRBV7-2 to TRBJ2-2; 9 nucleotides align to TRBD1. The V gene end was trimmed by 5 bases and the J gene end by 4 bases; junction bases not matched to a gene: 17. The CDR3 is made up of 19 amino acids. CDR1 and CDR2 (germline): SGHTA, FQGNSA. The CDR3 loop is CASSVFNFPLTGGTGELFF. The CDR3 coding sequence is TGTGCCAGCAGCGTATTCAACTTTCCCCTGACAGGGGGCACCGGGGAGCTGTTTTTT.

The rearrangement links TRBV7-9 to TRBJ2-1; 11 bases match TRBD2. Germline lookup yields CDR1 SEHNR and CDR2 FQNEAQ (reference sequence). The V gene end was trimmed by 1 base and the J gene end by 3 bases; junction bases not matched to a gene: 5. The CDR3 covers 17 residues. Written as DNA, the CDR3 is TGTGCCAGCAGCTTAGTGGCGACTAGCGGGATCTACAATGAGCAGTTCTTC. Translated, it gives CASSLVATSGIYNEQFF.

V is TRBV11-2 and J is TRBJ2-1; TRBD2 agrees at 8 bases. The V segment lost 4 bases and the J segment 0 bases; nucleotides outside the gene matches: 8. Germline assignment: CDR1 SGHAT and CDR2 FQNNGV. The CDR3 spans 17 residues. CDR3 protein: CASSSPSGWISYNEQFF. CDR3 nucleotides: TGTGCCAGCAGCTCCCCTAGCGGGTGGATCTCCTACAATGAGCAGTTCTTC.